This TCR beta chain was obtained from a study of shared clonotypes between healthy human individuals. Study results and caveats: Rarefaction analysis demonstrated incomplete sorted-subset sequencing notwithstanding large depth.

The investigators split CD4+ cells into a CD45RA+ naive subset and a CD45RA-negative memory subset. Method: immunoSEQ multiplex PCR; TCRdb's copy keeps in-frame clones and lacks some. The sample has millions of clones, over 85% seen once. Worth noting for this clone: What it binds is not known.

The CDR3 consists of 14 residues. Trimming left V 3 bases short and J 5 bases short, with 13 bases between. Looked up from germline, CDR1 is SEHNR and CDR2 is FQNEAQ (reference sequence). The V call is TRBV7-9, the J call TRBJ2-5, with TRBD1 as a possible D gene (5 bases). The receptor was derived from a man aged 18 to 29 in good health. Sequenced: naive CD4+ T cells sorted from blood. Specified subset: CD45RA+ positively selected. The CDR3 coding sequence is TGTGCCAGCAGCTTCCAGGGTCAAGGGGAGACCCAGTACTTC. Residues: CASSFQGQGETQYF. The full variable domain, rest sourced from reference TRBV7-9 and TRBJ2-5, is DTGVSQNPRHKITKRGQNVTFRCDPISEHNRLYWYRQTLGQGPEFLTYFQNEAQLEKSRLLSDRFSAERPKGSFSTLEIQRTEQGDSAMYLCASSFQGQGETQYFGPGTRLLVL.